This T cell receptor beta chain stems from a study of blood T cell repertoires in COVID-19. Turning to the study itself: The United States, Italy and Spain supplied acute and convalescent COVID-19 samples. Sources were T cells, B-cell-depleted T cells, or PBMCs; the material itself was cDNA or gDNA.

Seattle researchers signed up patients amid active infection and tracked them longitudinally. The table lists this clone with a count of one. The authors' processing: Reference gene primer amplification gave estimated nucleated cell counts. This table comes from immunoSEQ multiplex PCR, and its TCRdb copy is limited to in-frame clones, with some not included. V and J calls and clone size are those listed in that table; D and trimming were worked out from the DNA. The sample holds 250,000 or so clones, roughly 90% seen once. The CDR3 contains 17 residues. J lost 10 bases, V lost 1 base, and 13 bases had no gene match. CDR1 SGDLS and CDR2 YYNGEE come from the germline V gene.

This TCR was sampled from a woman aged 55-69 years with COVID-19, enrolled during active disease. The chain recombines TRBV9 with TRBJ2-1, with 11 nucleotides matching TRBD2. Input material: peripheral blood. The DNA of the CDR3 is TGTGCCAGCAGCGTACGCCCTATAGCGGGGGGGCGGGAGGAGCAGTTCTTC. Its translation is CASSVRPIAGGREEQFF.